A single T cell receptor beta chain is shown here with its context. What it binds is not known. Produced via immunoSEQ multiplex PCR; TCRdb's table is partial and in-frame only. The sample has some 500,000 clones; about 88% are singletons. V lost 1 base, J lost 2 bases, and 7 bases lay in between. Germline assignment: CDR1 SGHKS and CDR2 YYEKEE (reference sequence). There are 15 residues in the CDR3. Specified treatment: 19 received Ad26.COV2.S at low or high dose, single or two shots; several received placebo; per-sample allocation not given. Collection of samples fell on day 63 after the first vaccine or placebo injection. Boston provided a donor who was an adult aged 18-55 years. The vaccine antigen was prefusion-stabilized Wuhan SARS-CoV-2 spike. These data come from a study of Ad26.COV2.S vaccination and SARS-CoV-2 variants. Study-level results: Vaccine recipients and placebo recipients showed similar non-spike TCR breadth.

The source is a person aged 18-65 years who received the Ad26.COV2.S COVID-19 vaccine or a placebo. The sample was peripheral blood, taken in a trial of Ad26.COV2.S vaccine versus placebo. The chain employs TRBV5-5 and TRBJ2-6; unclear D gene. The DNA for the CDR3 is TGTGCCAGCAGCTTGCGACATACTGGGGCCAACGTCCTGACTTTC. Translating gives CASSLRHTGANVLTF.